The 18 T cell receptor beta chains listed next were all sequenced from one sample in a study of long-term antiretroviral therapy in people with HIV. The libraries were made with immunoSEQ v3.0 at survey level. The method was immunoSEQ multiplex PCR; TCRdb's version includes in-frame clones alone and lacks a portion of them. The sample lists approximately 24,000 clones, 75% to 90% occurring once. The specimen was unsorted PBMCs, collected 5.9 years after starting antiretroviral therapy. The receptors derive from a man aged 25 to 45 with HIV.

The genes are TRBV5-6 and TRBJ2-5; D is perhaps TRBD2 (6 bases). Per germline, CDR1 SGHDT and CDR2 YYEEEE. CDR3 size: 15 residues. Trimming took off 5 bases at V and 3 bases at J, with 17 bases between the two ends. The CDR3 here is CASRGFPAGKETQYF. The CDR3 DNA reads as TGTGCCAGCAGGGGCTTCCCTGCGGGGAAAGAGACCCAGTACTTC.

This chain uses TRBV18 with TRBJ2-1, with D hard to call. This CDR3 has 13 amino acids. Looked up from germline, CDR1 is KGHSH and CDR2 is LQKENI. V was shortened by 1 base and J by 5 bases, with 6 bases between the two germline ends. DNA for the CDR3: TGTGCCAGCTCACCACGTATTGACAATGAGCAGTTCTTC. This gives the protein CASSPRIDNEQFF. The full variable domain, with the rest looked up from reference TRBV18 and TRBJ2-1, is NAGVMQNPRHLVRRRGQEARLRCSPMKGHSHVYWYRQLPEEGLKFMVYLQKENIIDESGMPKERFSAEFPKEGPSILRIQQVVRGDSAAYFCASSPRIDNEQFFGPGTRLTVL.

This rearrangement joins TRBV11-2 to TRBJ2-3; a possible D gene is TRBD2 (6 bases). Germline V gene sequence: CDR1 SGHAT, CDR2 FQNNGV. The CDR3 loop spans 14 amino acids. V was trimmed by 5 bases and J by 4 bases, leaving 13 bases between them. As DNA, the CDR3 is TGTGCCAGCAGCCCGTGGTGGGGGGCAGATACGCAGTATTTT. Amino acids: CASSPWWGADTQYF.

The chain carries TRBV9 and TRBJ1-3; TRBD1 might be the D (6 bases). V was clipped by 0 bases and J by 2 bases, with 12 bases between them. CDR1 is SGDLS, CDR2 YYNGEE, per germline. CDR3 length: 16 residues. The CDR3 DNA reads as TGTGCCAGCAGCGTAGTTTGGGGGGGCCCTGGAAACACCATATATTTT. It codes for CASSVVWGGPGNTIYF.

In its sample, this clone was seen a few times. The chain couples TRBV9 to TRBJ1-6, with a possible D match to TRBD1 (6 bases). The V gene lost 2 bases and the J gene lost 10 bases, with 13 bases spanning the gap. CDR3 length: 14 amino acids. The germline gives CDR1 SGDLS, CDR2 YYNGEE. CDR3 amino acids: CASSVQGPESPLHF. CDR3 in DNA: TGTGCCAGCAGCGTTCAGGGGCCGGAATCACCCCTCCACTTT.

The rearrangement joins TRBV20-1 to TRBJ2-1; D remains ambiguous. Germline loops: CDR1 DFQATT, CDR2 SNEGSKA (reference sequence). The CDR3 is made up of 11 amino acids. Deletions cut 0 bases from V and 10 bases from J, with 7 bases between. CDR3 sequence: CSARDLLEQFF. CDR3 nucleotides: TGCAGTGCTAGAGACTTGCTAGAGCAGTTCTTC.

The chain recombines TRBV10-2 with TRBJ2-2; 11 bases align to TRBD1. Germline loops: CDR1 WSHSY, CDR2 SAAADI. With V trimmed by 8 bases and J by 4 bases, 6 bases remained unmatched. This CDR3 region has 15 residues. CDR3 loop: CASGQGASGTGELFF. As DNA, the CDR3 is TGCGCCAGCGGACAGGGGGCATCGGGCACCGGGGAGCTGTTTTTT.

CDR3 sequence (DNA): TGTGCCAGCAGTTTACTGGGCGGGAGGGCCGAAACCGGGGAGCTGTTTTTT. It codes for CASSLLGGRAETGELFF. The V and J genes are TRBV28 and TRBJ2-2; TRBD2 matches at 9 bases. The CDR3 contains 17 residues. In germline, CDR1 is MDHEN, CDR2 SYDVKM. J gave up 5 bases and V 2 bases, and 9 bases lay outside the gene matches.

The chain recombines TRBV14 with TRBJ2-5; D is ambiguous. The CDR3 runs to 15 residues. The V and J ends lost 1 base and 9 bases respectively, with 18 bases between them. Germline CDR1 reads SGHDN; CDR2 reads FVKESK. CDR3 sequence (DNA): TGTGCCAGCAGCCAAGCCACGGTCCGGTCTGGGGCCCAGTACTTC. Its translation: CASSQATVRSGAQYF.

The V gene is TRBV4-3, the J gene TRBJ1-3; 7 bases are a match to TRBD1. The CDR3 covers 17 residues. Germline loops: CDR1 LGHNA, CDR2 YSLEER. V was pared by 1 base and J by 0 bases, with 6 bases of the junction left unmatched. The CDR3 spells CASSQGLGTASGNTIYF. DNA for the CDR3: TGCGCCAGCAGCCAAGGGTTAGGGACAGCCTCTGGAAACACCATATATTTT.

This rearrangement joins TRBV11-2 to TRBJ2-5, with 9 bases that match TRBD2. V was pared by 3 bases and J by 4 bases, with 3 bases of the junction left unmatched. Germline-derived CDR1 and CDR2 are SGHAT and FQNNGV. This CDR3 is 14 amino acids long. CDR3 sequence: CASSFSGSGETQYF. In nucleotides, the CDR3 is TGTGCCAGCAGCTTTAGCGGGAGTGGAGAGACCCAGTACTTC.

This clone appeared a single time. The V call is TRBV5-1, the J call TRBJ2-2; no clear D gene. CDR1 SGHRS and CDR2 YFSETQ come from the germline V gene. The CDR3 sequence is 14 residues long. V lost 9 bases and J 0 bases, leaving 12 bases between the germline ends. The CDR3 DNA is TGCGCCACCGGTATGGAAGCGAACACCGGGGAGCTGTTTTTT. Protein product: CATGMEANTGELFF. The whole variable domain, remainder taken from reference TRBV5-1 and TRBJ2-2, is KAGVTQTPRYLIKTRGQQVTLSCSPISGHRSVSWYQQTPGQGLQFLFEYFSETQRNKGNFPGRFSGRQFSNSRSEMNVSTLELGDSALYLCATGMEANTGELFFGEGSRLTVL.

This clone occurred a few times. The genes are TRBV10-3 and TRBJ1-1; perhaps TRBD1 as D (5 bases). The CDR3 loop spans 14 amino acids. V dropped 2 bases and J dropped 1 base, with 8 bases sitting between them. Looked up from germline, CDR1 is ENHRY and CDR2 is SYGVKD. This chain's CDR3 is CAISEQGPNTEAFF. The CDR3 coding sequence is TGTGCCATCAGTGAGCAGGGACCGAACACTGAAGCTTTCTTT.

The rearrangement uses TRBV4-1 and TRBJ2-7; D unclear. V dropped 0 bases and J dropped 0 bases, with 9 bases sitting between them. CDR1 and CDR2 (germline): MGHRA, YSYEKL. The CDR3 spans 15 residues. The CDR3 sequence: CASSQDVGSSYEQYF. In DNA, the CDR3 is TGCGCCAGCAGCCAAGACGTTGGAAGCTCCTACGAGCAGTACTTC.

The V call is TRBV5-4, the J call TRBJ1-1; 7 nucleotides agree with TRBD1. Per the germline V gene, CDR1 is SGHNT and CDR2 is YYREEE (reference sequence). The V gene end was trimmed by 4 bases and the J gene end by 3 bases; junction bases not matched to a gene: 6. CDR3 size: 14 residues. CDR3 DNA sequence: TGTGCCAGCAGCCCCGGACAGGTCTACACTGAAGCTTTCTTT. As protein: CASSPGQVYTEAFF.

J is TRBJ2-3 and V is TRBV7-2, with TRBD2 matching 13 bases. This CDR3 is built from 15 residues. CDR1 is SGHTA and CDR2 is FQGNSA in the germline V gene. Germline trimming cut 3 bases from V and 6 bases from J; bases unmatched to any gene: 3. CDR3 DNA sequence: TGTGCCAGCAGCTTCCGGACTAGCGGGGGCGATACGCAGTATTTT. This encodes CASSFRTSGGDTQYF. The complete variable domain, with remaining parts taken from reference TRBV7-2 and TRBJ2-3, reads GAGVSQSPSNKVTEKGKDVELRCDPISGHTALYWYRQSLGQGLEFLIYFQGNSAPDKSGLPSDRFSAERTGGSVSTLTIQRTQQEDSAVYLCASSFRTSGGDTQYFGPGTRLTVL.

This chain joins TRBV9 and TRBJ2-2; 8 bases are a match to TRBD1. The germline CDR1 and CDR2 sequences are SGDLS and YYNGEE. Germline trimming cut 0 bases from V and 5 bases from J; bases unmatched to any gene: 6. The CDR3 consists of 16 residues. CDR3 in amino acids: CASSVEGDRPTGELFF. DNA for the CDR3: TGTGCCAGCAGCGTAGAAGGGGACAGGCCGACCGGGGAGCTGTTTTTT.

In nucleotides, the CDR3 is TGTGCCAGTAGTCTCACGGGTGGCGGCAATCAGCCCCAGCATTTT. Translation: CASSLTGGGNQPQHF. The chain joins TRBV19 to TRBJ1-5, with no clear D. V gave up 5 bases and J gave up 2 bases, with 13 bases separating them. CDR3 length: 15 residues. Germline V lookup: CDR1 LNHDA, CDR2 SQIVND (reference sequence).